This TCR beta chain originates from a study of T-cell memory formation after mild COVID-19. Turning to the study itself: Largely, the TCR clusters proved donor specific. Study-wide findings and caveats: Pre-infection memory showed some responding clones, and this suggested that cross-reactive memory joined. Researchers report contracting CD4+ clones mostly in CM and EM, with CD8+ clones in EMRA. CD4+ bias marked clones expanding day 15 to 37, unlike balanced contracting clones.

V trimming: 5 bases; J trimming: 5 bases; junction bases outside the gene matches: 4. The germline V gene has CDR1 SGHTA and CDR2 FQGTGA. The CDR3 has 14 amino acids. About this clonotype itself: What it recognizes is unknown.

TCRdb ran MiXCR on the 5' RACE reads and lists one entry per CDR3 protein. The sample carries roughly 220,000 distinct CDR3 sequences, over 9.5% recorded once. Sample: PBMCs or a T cell subset sorted from them (not recorded which). The chain carries TRBV7-3 and TRBJ2-1, with 9 bases lining up with TRBD2. This TCR was recovered from a man aged 18 to 30 who had mild COVID-19 (a few samples of this study predate the infection). Cell type and time point are not known. CDR3 DNA sequence: TGTGCCAGCAGCCCGACTAGCGGAAACAATGAGCAGTTCTTC. It is translated as CASSPTSGNNEQFF.